Each of the 27 T cell receptor beta chains below was sequenced from the same sample in a study of identical twins. TCRdb recomputed calls from the 5' RACE reads with MiXCR, one row per CDR3 protein. The sample lists 1.5 million to 2 million distinct CDR3 sequences, more than 30% seen once, with around 0.3% in the top ten. Sample: cord blood. These receptors came from a newborn girl in good health.

The chain links TRBV21-1 to TRBJ2-2. TRBV21-1 is reported as a pseudogene. CDR3 length equals 12 residues. The CDR3 spells CASSKGVGELFF. For the CDR3, the DNA is TGTGCCAGCAGCAAAGGGGTCGGGGAGCTGTTTTTT.

This clonotype showed up just a few times. The chain is built from TRBV11-2 and TRBJ2-7; D ambiguous. Trimming cost V 4 bases and J 3 bases, with 10 bases left between them. CDR3 size: 13 residues. The germline V gene has CDR1 SGHAT and CDR2 FQNNGV. The CDR3 loop reads CASSYFLGYEQYF. CDR3 nucleotide sequence: TGTGCCAGCAGCTACTTTTTAGGCTACGAGCAGTACTTC. The whole variable domain, filled in from reference TRBV11-2 and TRBJ2-7, reads EAGVAQSPRYKIIEKRQSVAFWCNPISGHATLYWYQQILGQGPKLLIQFQNNGVVDDSQLPKDRFSAERLKGVDSTLKIQPAKLEDSAVYLCASSYFLGYEQYFGPGTRLTVT.

This chain uses TRBV9 with TRBJ1-1; D is ambiguous. Germline CDR1 reads SGDLS; CDR2 reads YYNGEE. CDR3 length: 13 residues. The V end lost 1 base, the J end lost 3 bases, and 7 bases lay between the germline ends. CDR3 in amino acids: CASSVIMDTEAFF. CDR3 DNA: TGTGCCAGCAGCGTAATAATGGACACTGAAGCTTTCTTT.

The genes are TRBV6-1 and TRBJ2-7; D is ambiguous. The CDR3 sequence is 12 residues long. Looked up from germline, CDR1 is MNHNS and CDR2 is SASEGT. Between the trimmed V and J ends, which lost 0 bases and 7 bases, there was a span of 7 bases. This chain's CDR3 is CASSEARREQYF. The CDR3 bases are TGTGCCAGCAGTGAAGCAAGACGGGAGCAGTACTTC.

This chain connects TRBV28 to TRBJ2-7, with TRBD2 as a possible D gene (6 bases). V was shortened by 2 bases and J by 3 bases, with 14 bases between the two germline ends. The CDR3 has 15 amino acids. The germline V gene encodes CDR1 MDHEN and CDR2 SYDVKM. The CDR3 nucleotides are TGTGCCAGCAGTTTACGGCGGGGTACCTACTACGAGCAGTACTTC. Amino acids: CASSLRRGTYYEQYF.

This clonotype was observed many times. The chain couples TRBV10-3 to TRBJ2-3; 7 nucleotides agree with TRBD1. Looked up from germline, CDR1 is ENHRY and CDR2 is SYGVKD. CDR3 length: 13 amino acids. Losses at the gene ends were 6 bases for V and 1 base for J; bases not matched to a gene: 1. Here the CDR3 reads CAISGQGTDTQYF. The CDR3 region has the DNA TGTGCCATCAGCGGACAGGGCACAGATACGCAGTATTTT.

The CDR3 here is CASSTDGSWETQYF. CDR3 DNA sequence: TGCGCCAGCAGCACCGACGGTTCTTGGGAGACCCAGTACTTC. The chain employs TRBV5-1 and TRBJ2-5, with unresolved D. Trimming took 4 bases from V and 5 from J, leaving 15 bases between them. The CDR3 length is 14 residues. CDR1 is SGHRS and CDR2 is YFSETQ in the germline V gene.

This clonotype was observed a few times. The V call is TRBV11-2, the J call TRBJ2-7; D may be TRBD2 (6 bases). Germline V gene sequence: CDR1 SGHAT, CDR2 FQNNGV. The germline V and J ends were trimmed by 3 bases and 7 bases, with 19 bases remaining between them. There are 15 residues in the CDR3. The CDR3 loop reads CASSFHRTRGREQYF. DNA for the CDR3: TGTGCCAGCAGCTTTCACAGGACACGTGGGAGGGAGCAGTACTTC.

The gene calls are TRBV24-1 and TRBJ2-7; D not resolved. This CDR3 is built from 11 residues. Germline V gene lookup returns CDR1 KGHDR and CDR2 SFDVKD. Trimming took off 5 bases at V and 11 bases at J, with 12 bases between the two ends. The CDR3 loop reads CATSVELAEYF. DNA for the CDR3: TGTGCCACCAGTGTGGAGCTTGCGGAGTACTTC.

CDR3 coding DNA: TGTGCCACCAGCAGAGGGACTAGCGGTGGGGGGGCCACAGATACGCAGTATTTT. Translating it yields CATSRGTSGGGATDTQYF. This chain connects TRBV15 to TRBJ2-3, with TRBD2 matching 10 bases. The length of the CDR3 is 18 residues. Germline CDR1 reads LNHNV; CDR2 reads YYDKDF (reference sequence). With V trimmed by 1 base and J by 2 bases, 9 bases remained unmatched.

Turning to this clonotype: A much larger clone is a single base away; this may be a read error. The chain has TRBV12-3 or TRBV12-4 and TRBJ1-6, with TRBD1 identical over 10 bases. J was trimmed by 8 bases and V by 0 bases; bases with no gene match: 10. The CDR3 contains 18 residues. CDR3 coding DNA: TGTGCCAGCAGTTTAGCTGGGACAGGGGCCTATTCGGATTCACCCCTCCACTTT. This gives the protein CASSLAGTGAYSDSPLHF.

The gene calls are TRBV2 and TRBJ1-1, with D perhaps TRBD1 (6 bases). The CDR3 spans 13 residues. V shed 8 bases and J shed 0 bases, with 10 bases lying between them. Germline CDR1 SNHLY, CDR2 FYNNEI. CDR3 residues: CASGQTMNTEAFF. In DNA, the CDR3 is TGTGCCAGCGGACAGACCATGAACACTGAAGCTTTCTTT. Drawing the rest from reference TRBV2 and TRBJ1-1, the complete variable domain is EPEVTQTPSHQVTQMGQEVILRCVPISNHLYFYWYRQILGQKVEFLVSFYNNEISEKSEIFDDQFSVERPDGSNFTLKIRSTKLEDSAMYFCASGQTMNTEAFFGQGTRLTVV.

This clonotype turned up a few times. The CDR3: CASSLDPRDRRTDTQYF. CDR3 nucleotides: TGTGCCAGCAGCTTAGACCCCAGGGATCGTAGGACAGATACGCAGTATTTT. The chain links TRBV7-4 to TRBJ2-3; D is perhaps TRBD1 (5 bases). V dropped 1 base and J dropped 3 bases, with 17 bases sitting between them. CDR1 and CDR2 from the germline V gene are SGHVT and SQSDAQ. This CDR3 is 17 amino acids long.

The chain joins TRBV29-1 to TRBJ2-1; D may be TRBD1 (6 bases). Germline CDR1 and CDR2: SQVTM and ANQGSEA. V lost 3 bases and J lost 7, with 19 bases in between. The CDR3 spans 15 residues. CDR3 bases: TGCAGCGTTGAGGGGCCCCCCTCAGACAGGAATGAGCAGTTCTTC. Protein product: CSVEGPPSDRNEQFF.

V usage is TRBV5-1 and J usage is TRBJ2-1, with TRBD1 identical over 9 bases. The germline V gene has CDR1 SGHRS and CDR2 YFSETQ. The CDR3 loop spans 14 amino acids. V was pared by 0 bases and J by 10 bases, with 5 bases of the junction left unmatched. The CDR3 DNA is TGCGCCAGCAGCTTGGATGTGACAGGGGGAGAGCAGTTCTTC. This encodes CASSLDVTGGEQFF.

This clonotype was picked up a small number of times. The chain is built from TRBV4-1 and TRBJ2-7; D tentatively fits TRBD1 or TRBD2 (5 bases each). The CDR3 loop spans 16 amino acids. V was trimmed by 2 bases and J by 0 bases, leaving 14 bases between them. Germline lookup yields CDR1 MGHRA and CDR2 YSYEKL. The CDR3 reads CASSQLGTPFSYEQYF. In DNA, the CDR3 is TGCGCCAGCAGCCAACTAGGGACCCCATTCTCCTACGAGCAGTACTTC.

The chain links TRBV4-1 to TRBJ2-4; maybe TRBD1 (6 bases). Germline V gene data show CDR1 as MGHRA and CDR2 as YSYEKL. This CDR3 has 17 residues. V gave up 2 bases and J gave up 0 bases, with 14 bases separating them. For the CDR3, the DNA is TGCGCCAGCAGCCAACCGGACAGTCCACTAGCCAAAAACATTCAGTACTTC. Translation gives CASSQPDSPLAKNIQYF.

The chain recombines TRBV11-2 with TRBJ1-1; possibly TRBD1 for D (5 bases). Deletions cut 6 bases from V and 11 bases from J, with 13 bases between. Germline V lookup: CDR1 SGHAT, CDR2 FQNNGV. The CDR3 has 11 amino acids. The CDR3 spells CASRIGGGAFF. As DNA, the CDR3 is TGTGCCAGCAGGATTGGGGGAGGCGCTTTCTTT.

This clonotype was observed a handful of times. This rearrangement joins TRBV2 to TRBJ2-7; 7 bases agree with TRBD1. Germline CDR1 SNHLY, CDR2 FYNNEI. V lost 3 bases to trimming and J lost 4 bases; unmatched junction nucleotides: 12. This CDR3 is 16 amino acids long. CDR3 nucleotides: TGTGCCAGCAGTGATAGGGTGACAGGGCCTTTTTACGAGCAGTACTTC. As protein: CASSDRVTGPFYEQYF.

This clonotype was detected a few times. This chain uses TRBV18 with TRBJ2-1; TRBD1 matches 7 bases. Germline V gene sequence: CDR1 KGHSH, CDR2 LQKENI. J gave up 7 bases and V 1 base, and 4 bases lay outside the gene matches. The CDR3 spans 14 residues. Here the CDR3 DNA reads TGTGCCAGCTCACCACAGGGACAGCAAAATGAGCAGTTCTTC. This encodes CASSPQGQQNEQFF.

With respect to this clonotype: The junction does not match germline at one end; this may be a read error. This chain links TRBV4-1 with TRBJ2-1; D is uncertain. CDR1 and CDR2 from the germline V gene are MGHRA and YSYEKL. This CDR3 is 13 amino acids long. In DNA form, the CDR3 reads TGCGCCAGCAGCCAAGTGTTGCGCGATGAGCAGGTCTTC. As protein: CASSQVLRDEQVF.

This chain connects TRBV9 to TRBJ2-7; D unclear. Trimming removed 0 bases from V and 3 bases from J, with 10 bases in between. This CDR3 is 14 amino acids long. Germline V gene sequence: CDR1 SGDLS, CDR2 YYNGEE. The CDR3 bases are TGTGCCAGCAGCGTAGCCCGGTCTGACTACGAGCAGTACTTC. It yields the protein CASSVARSDYEQYF.

The chain uses TRBV4-1 and TRBJ2-7; D possibly corresponds to TRBD1 (6 bases). The DNA end is more similar to TRBJ2-5, so the J call may be wrong. The germline CDR1 and CDR2 sequences are MGHRA and YSYEKL. The CDR3 sequence is 14 residues long. The CDR3 DNA is TGCGCCAGCAGCCAAGACGGGCAGGGGAAGACCCAGTACTTC. Translation gives CASSQDGQGKTQYF.

The chain combines TRBV6-1 with TRBJ2-7; D possibly corresponds to TRBD2 (5 bases). Trimming stripped 6 bases from V and 2 bases from J, with 17 bases between. CDR3 size: 15 residues. Germline V gene data show CDR1 as MNHNS and CDR2 as SASEGT. CDR3 nucleotides: TGTGCCAGCAGGCCCCTTGAGCGGCCTCCCTACGAGCAGTACTTC. Protein sequence: CASRPLERPPYEQYF.

The chain couples TRBV10-3 to TRBJ2-5; D is unresolved. The CDR3 has 14 amino acids. Germline values: CDR1 ENHRY, CDR2 SYGVKD. V was cut by 7 bases and J by 11 bases, with 23 bases left in between. The CDR3 nucleotides read TGTGCCATCAACTCGCCAGACGGACCCAATGAGCAGTACTTC. It is translated as CAINSPDGPNEQYF.

The chain links TRBV3-1 to TRBJ2-4; tentative D call: TRBD2 (6 bases). Germline CDR1 reads LGHDT; CDR2 reads YNNKEL (reference sequence). The CDR3 extends over 13 amino acids. Deletions cut 2 bases from V and 15 bases from J, with 17 bases between. The CDR3 loop is CASSQIGGVERYF. The CDR3 region has the DNA TGTGCCAGCAGCCAAATAGGAGGGGTCGAGCGGTACTTC.

The CDR3 region is CASSEMLDEQYF. CDR3 coding DNA: TGTGCCAGCAGTGAGATGTTGGACGAGCAGTACTTC. The V and J genes are TRBV2 and TRBJ2-7, with D uncertain. Between the trimmed V and J ends, which lost 3 bases and 5 bases, there was a span of 8 bases. The CDR3 length is 12 residues. Germline CDR1 SNHLY, CDR2 FYNNEI.